This T cell receptor (beta chain) comes out of a study of control samples from healthy donors and cancer patients. Generated by immunoSEQ multiplex PCR, the TCRdb table keeps only in-frame clones and is missing some. The sample yields just over 150,000 clones, over 85% seen once. Germline values: CDR1 SGHTA, CDR2 FQGNSA. Trimming pared 5 bases from V and 0 bases from J, leaving 10 bases between. This CDR3 contains 14 residues. Input material: blood. The TCR sequence derives from a woman aged 40 to 49 in good health. The V call is TRBV7-2, the J call TRBJ1-1; possible D gene TRBD1, 6 bases. The CDR3 sequence: CASSADRLNTEAFF. DNA for the CDR3: TGTGCCAGCAGCGCAGACAGGCTGAACACTGAAGCTTTCTTT. Full variable domain (remainder filled in from reference TRBV7-2 and TRBJ1-1): GAGVSQSPSNKVTEKGKDVELRCDPISGHTALYWYRQSLGQGLEFLIYFQGNSAPDKSGLPSDRFSAERTGGSVSTLTIQRTQQEDSAVYLCASSADRLNTEAFFGQGTRLTVV.